The 19 T cell receptor beta chains presented below share a single source sample, sequenced in a study of OX40 agonist ivuxolimab in advanced cancers. TCRdb's copy holds only in-frame clones and misses some; the assay was immunoSEQ multiplex PCR. The table records about 90,000 clones, just under 90% of them present only once. The sequencing used CD4+ or CD8+ T cells sorted from blood, collected in a trial of the OX40 agonist ivuxolimab. Receptors originate from an adult with an advanced solid tumor such as melanoma, head and neck, liver or kidney cancer.

CDR3 loop: CASRAAGTAYEQYF. The DNA of the CDR3 is TGTGCCAGCCGTGCCGCGGGGACGGCCTACGAGCAGTACTTC. The rearrangement uses TRBV11-1 and TRBJ2-5; weak D call: TRBD2 (6 bases). TRBJ2-7 explains the end of the DNA better; the J call may be wrong. CDR1 SGHAT and CDR2 FQDESV come from the germline V gene (reference sequence). The CDR3 length is 14 residues.

V is TRBV10-3 and J is TRBJ1-1; D not resolved. The CDR3 is made up of 12 amino acids. Trimming left V 10 bases short and J 2 bases short, with 11 bases between. Per the germline V gene, CDR1 is ENHRY and CDR2 is SYGVKD. CDR3 DNA sequence: TGTGCCAGCCGCGAGTTAAACACTGAAGCTTTCTTT. Protein: CASRELNTEAFF.

V is TRBV18 and J is TRBJ2-1, with 9 bases aligning to TRBD2. CDR3 length: 16 amino acids. J gave up 4 bases and V 0 bases, and 4 bases lay outside the gene matches. Germline CDR1 is KGHSH and CDR2 is LQKENI. CDR3 nucleotides: TGTGCCAGCTCACCACCCCGACTAGCGGTTTACAATGAGCAGTTCTTC. Translation gives CASSPPRLAVYNEQFF.

This clone was counted once. The rearrangement links TRBV21-1 to TRBJ1-5; TRBD1, as called in the table, went unchecked against the DNA. TRBV21-1 is described as a pseudogene. The CDR3 consists of 15 residues. Here the CDR3 reads CASNSRTYRRVGQHF. CDR3 nucleotide sequence: TGTGCCAGCAACTCTCGCACCTACAGGCGAGTGGGACAGCATTTT.

This clone was recorded once. The chain carries TRBV21-1 and TRBJ1-2. TRBV21-1 is labeled a pseudogene. The CDR3 is 14 amino acids. The DNA of the CDR3 is TGTGCCAGCACTAATGGGGTCAAGGGCTATGGCTACACCTTC. Translated, it gives CASTNGVKGYGYTF.

This clone was recorded a few times. V and J are TRBV19 and TRBJ2-7; 8 positions agree with TRBD2. CDR1 and CDR2 from the germline V gene are LNHDA and SQIVND (reference sequence). The junction had 3 bases not matched to a gene; V was cut back by 4 bases and J by 1 base. The CDR3 sequence is 14 residues long. The CDR3 protein is CASSTTSVSYEQYF. CDR3 DNA: TGTGCCAGTAGTACGACTAGCGTGTCCTACGAGCAGTACTTC.

The rearrangement links TRBV28 to TRBJ1-2; the match to TRBD1 covers 9 bases. Germline CDR1 and CDR2: MDHEN and SYDVKM. This CDR3 has 16 amino acids. Trimming removed 5 bases from V and 6 bases from J; junction bases left unmatched: 13. The chain's CDR3 is CASSLPGQGREDGYTF. CDR3 nucleotide sequence: TGTGCCAGCAGTCTACCGGGACAGGGAAGGGAGGATGGCTACACCTTC.

The chain recombines TRBV30 with TRBJ1-4; D gene uncertain. The CDR3 totals 13 residues. V was cut by 4 bases and J by 3 bases, with 9 bases left in between. Germline V gene data show CDR1 as GTSNPN and CDR2 as SVGIG (reference sequence). The DNA for the CDR3 is TGTGCCTGGAAGGGCAGTCCTAATGAAAAACTGTTTTTT. Amino acid sequence: CAWKGSPNEKLFF.

This sequence joins TRBV28 and TRBJ2-7; TRBD1 aligns across 8 bases. This CDR3 has 14 amino acids. The V gene's germline CDR1 is MDHEN and CDR2 SYDVKM. Germline trimming cut 4 bases from V and 1 base from J; bases unmatched to any gene: 3. The CDR3 loop is CASSSGGGSYEQYF. The CDR3 bases are TGTGCCAGCAGTTCAGGGGGCGGGTCCTACGAGCAGTACTTC.

The chain carries TRBV10-3 and TRBJ2-7, with D perhaps matching TRBD1 or TRBD2 (5 bases each). V lost 8 bases, J lost 0 bases, and 14 bases lay in between. The CDR3 extends over 14 amino acids. CDR1 is ENHRY, CDR2 SYGVKD, per germline. The CDR3 nucleotides are TGTGCCATCGGGTCGGGGACCGGCTCCTACGAGCAGTACTTC. Protein sequence: CAIGSGTGSYEQYF.

The V gene is TRBV10-3, the J gene TRBJ2-3, with 9 bases fitting TRBD1. Germline V CDR1 and CDR2: ENHRY, SYGVKD. The CDR3 is made up of 18 amino acids. J was trimmed by 2 bases and V by 0 bases; bases with no gene match: 9. The DNA for the CDR3 is TGTGCCATCAGTGAGTCGGCCTCACAGGGGGCGGCCACAGATACGCAGTATTTT. It codes for CAISESASQGAATDTQYF.

The chain couples TRBV4-1 to TRBJ1-1; D not resolved. Germline CDR1 reads MGHRA; CDR2 reads YSYEKL. There are 16 residues in the CDR3. V shed 1 base and J shed 0 bases, with 12 bases lying between them. The CDR3 DNA reads as TGCGCCAGCAGCCAAGCGGCCAGAGTCATGAACACTGAAGCTTTCTTT. Encoded protein: CASSQAARVMNTEAFF.

V usage is TRBV30 and J usage is TRBJ2-5, with D possibly called TRBD1 or TRBD2 (6 bases each). The J call may be faulty, since TRBJ2-7 better matches the DNA end. The length of the CDR3 is 15 residues. CDR1 is GTSNPN, CDR2 SVGIG, per germline (reference sequence). The CDR3 here is CAWSVRGLAGYEQYF. The DNA of the CDR3 is TGTGCCTGGAGTGTACGGGGGCTAGCAGGTTACGAGCAGTACTTC.

This clone was counted a single time. The junction differs from germline at one of its ends, possibly a read error. The chain has TRBV7-7 and TRBJ2-5; the D is unclear. Germline CDR1 and CDR2: SSHAT and FNYEAQ (reference sequence). This CDR3 is built from 15 residues. The CDR3: CASSFRVGPQETQYF. The CDR3 nucleotides read TGTGCTAGCAGCTTTAGGGTAGGGCCCCAAGAGACCCAGTACTTC.

V is TRBV11-2 and J is TRBJ2-1; 7 nucleotides agree with TRBD2. Germline loops: CDR1 SGHAT, CDR2 FQNNGV. With 4 bases clipped from V and 4 bases from J, the junction kept 4 bases outside the gene matches. The CDR3 has 14 residues. Here the CDR3 reads CASSSTGGYNEQFF. CDR3 DNA sequence: TGTGCCAGCAGCTCTACCGGGGGGTACAATGAGCAGTTCTTC. The full variable domain, in which reference TRBV11-2 and TRBJ2-1 provide the parts outside the CDR3, is EAGVAQSPRYKIIEKRQSVAFWCNPISGHATLYWYQQILGQGPKLLIQFQNNGVVDDSQLPKDRFSAERLKGVDSTLKIQPAKLEDSAVYLCASSSTGGYNEQFFGPGTRLTVL.

V is TRBV18 and J is TRBJ1-6; 10 bases align to TRBD1. This CDR3 is built from 16 residues. The V gene end was trimmed by 2 bases and the J gene end by 5 bases; junction bases not matched to a gene: 3. CDR1 is KGHSH and CDR2 is LQKENI in the germline V gene. The DNA for the CDR3 is TGTGCCAGCTCACCAAGAGGGACAGGGGATAATTCACCCCTCCACTTT. Protein product: CASSPRGTGDNSPLHF.

J is TRBJ2-3 and V is TRBV7-9; 11 bases fit TRBD2. CDR1 is SEHNR, CDR2 FQNEAQ, per germline (reference sequence). CDR3 size: 16 residues. J gave up 5 bases and V 5 bases, and 9 bases lay outside the gene matches. CDR3 sequence reads: CASSPTSGMLVDTQYF. The DNA for the CDR3 is TGTGCCAGCAGCCCGACTAGCGGGATGTTGGTAGATACGCAGTATTTT.

The rearrangement joins TRBV19 to TRBJ1-2; D is undetermined. V was clipped by 7 bases and J by 8 bases, with 11 bases between them. CDR1 is LNHDA, CDR2 SQIVND, per germline (reference sequence). This CDR3 comprises 11 residues. DNA for the CDR3: TGTGCCAGTACCTCAATGGGAGGCTACACCTTC. As protein: CASTSMGGYTF. Based on the CDR3 plus reference TRBV19 and TRBJ1-2, the full variable domain is DGGITQSPKYLFRKEGQNVTLSCEQNLNHDAMYWYRQDPGQGLRLIYYSQIVNDFQKGDIAEGYSVSREKKESFPLTVTSAQKNPTAFYLCASTSMGGYTFGSGTRLTVV.

The count of this clone is one. The V call is TRBV5-1, the J call TRBJ1-1; 9 positions agree with TRBD1. Germline values: CDR1 SGHRS, CDR2 YFSETQ. This CDR3 region has 15 residues. Trimming at V came to 4 bases and at J to 1 base, leaving 5 bases not matched to a gene. CDR3 nucleotide sequence: TGCGCCAGCAGCATACAGGGGGCGCCGAACACTGAAGCTTTCTTT. This encodes CASSIQGAPNTEAFF. Using reference TRBV5-1 and TRBJ1-1 for the parts outside the CDR3, the full variable domain is KAGVTQTPRYLIKTRGQQVTLSCSPISGHRSVSWYQQTPGQGLQFLFEYFSETQRNKGNFPGRFSGRQFSNSRSEMNVSTLELGDSALYLCASSIQGAPNTEAFFGQGTRLTVV.